These 29 T cell receptor beta chains were sequenced from one sample in a study of blood T cells in healthy people across ages. The authors ran a second PCR of 7 to 11 cycles using a sample-barcoded 5' primer and a J-beta primer mix. From the 5' RACE reads, TCRdb called clonotypes with MiXCR, one entry per CDR3 protein. The sample includes approximately 1.5 million distinct CDR3 sequences, about 42% of them seen just once. The sequenced sample consisted of blood. The source of these receptors is a woman aged 18-30 years in good health.

This rearrangement joins TRBV10-3 to TRBJ1-5; D not resolved. Trimming left V 4 bases short and J 1 base short, with 14 bases between. The V gene's germline CDR1 is ENHRY and CDR2 SYGVKD. This CDR3 is 16 amino acids long. CDR3: CAISATRDASNQPQHF. In DNA, the CDR3 is TGTGCCATCAGTGCGACGAGGGATGCGAGCAATCAGCCCCAGCATTTT.

The table lists this clonotype with a few counts. The chain carries TRBV6-1 and TRBJ2-7, with 11 bases lining up with TRBD2. From germline, CDR1 is MNHNS and CDR2 SASEGT. The CDR3 is 19 amino acids. V lost 6 bases and J lost 0; bases outside the gene matches: 16. The CDR3 DNA sequence: TGTGCCAGCAGCCCTATGGGGGGGACTAGCGGCTTTAGCTCCTACGAGCAGTACTTC. This encodes CASSPMGGTSGFSSYEQYF.

J is TRBJ2-7 and V is TRBV27; D gene uncertain. With 6 bases removed from V and 3 bases from J, the gap between germline ends came to 15 bases. The CDR3 length is 14 residues. Germline V gene data show CDR1 as MNHEY and CDR2 as SMNVEV (reference sequence). CDR3 nucleotide sequence: TGTGCCAGCAGGCCGACATCAGGAAACTACGAGCAGTACTTC. Residues: CASRPTSGNYEQYF.

This clonotype was found once. The chain has TRBV2 and TRBJ1-2, with 7 bases fitting TRBD1. The CDR3 runs 14 residues. V dropped 8 bases and J dropped 0; count of bases not matched to a gene: 6. CDR1 and CDR2 from the germline V gene are SNHLY and FYNNEI. In nucleotides, the CDR3 is TGTGCCAGCGACCGGGACAGAACTAACTATGGCTACACCTTC. It codes for CASDRDRTNYGYTF.

The chain has TRBV7-2 and TRBJ2-1, with D perhaps matching TRBD2 (6 bases). The CDR3 covers 16 residues. Trimming took 5 bases from V and 2 from J, leaving 16 bases between them. CDR1 is SGHTA and CDR2 is FQGNSA in the germline V gene. CDR3 in DNA: TGTGCCAGCAGCCCTTACCGGGCTAGCGCCTACAATGAGCAGTTCTTC. Its protein product is CASSPYRASAYNEQFF.

In this sample, this clonotype turned up a few times. V and J are TRBV10-3 and TRBJ2-3; 12 bases fit TRBD2. Germline V lookup: CDR1 ENHRY, CDR2 SYGVKD. V lost 8 bases and J lost 2; bases outside the gene matches: 17. The CDR3 spans 19 residues. This CDR3 reads CAIGEPSRTSGVHTDTQYF. The CDR3 DNA reads TGTGCCATCGGGGAACCTTCCAGGACTAGCGGGGTCCACACAGATACGCAGTATTTT.

The genes are TRBV29-1 and TRBJ2-1, with 7 nucleotides matching TRBD1. V dropped 4 bases and J dropped 6; count of bases not matched to a gene: 6. CDR1 and CDR2 (germline): SQVTM, ANQGSEA. The CDR3 is 13 residues long. The CDR3 sequence is CSVGQGGGNEQFF. The CDR3 bases are TGCAGCGTTGGACAGGGTGGCGGCAATGAGCAGTTCTTC.

The chain couples TRBV25-1 to TRBJ1-1; D uncertain. The V gene's germline CDR1 is MGHDK and CDR2 SYGVNS. Trimming cost V 0 bases and J 1 base, with 9 bases left between them. This CDR3 is built from 15 residues. CDR3 sequence: CASSEYLDSNTEAFF. The DNA for the CDR3 is TGTGCCAGCAGTGAATATTTGGACTCGAACACTGAAGCTTTCTTT. Drawing the rest from reference TRBV25-1 and TRBJ1-1, the complete variable domain is EADIYQTPRYLVIGTGKKITLECSQTMGHDKMYWYQQDPGMELHLIHYSYGVNSTEKGDLSSESTVSRIRTEHFPLTLESARPSHTSQYLCASSEYLDSNTEAFFGQGTRLTVV.

Ten or more counts support this clonotype. The chain has TRBV10-2 and TRBJ2-3, with 13 bases aligning to TRBD2. The CDR3 is 16 amino acids. Germline CDR1 and CDR2: WSHSY and SAAADI. With 5 bases clipped from V and 4 bases from J, the junction kept 6 bases outside the gene matches. The CDR3, as DNA: TGCGCCAGCAGTCCTAGGACTAGCGGGGGAGCAGATACGCAGTATTTT. Residues: CASSPRTSGGADTQYF.

V gene TRBV2 combines with J gene TRBJ2-7; 8 bases align to TRBD1. The CDR3 is 14 residues long. The V gene end was trimmed by 6 bases and the J gene end by 3 bases; junction bases not matched to a gene: 7. Germline CDR1 and CDR2: SNHLY and FYNNEI. As DNA, the CDR3 is TGTGCCAGCAGGACGTTAGGACAGGGCTACGAGCAGTACTTC. This gives the protein CASRTLGQGYEQYF.

The V gene is TRBV5-1, the J gene TRBJ2-3, with 12 bases matching TRBD1. This CDR3 has 16 amino acids. Trimming cost V 4 bases and J 4 bases; bases outside gene matches: 7. Germline loops: CDR1 SGHRS, CDR2 YFSETQ. CDR3 protein: CASSPLGQGAADTQYF. DNA for the CDR3: TGCGCCAGCAGCCCTTTGGGACAGGGGGCAGCAGATACGCAGTATTTT. The entire variable domain, with the rest obtained from reference TRBV5-1 and TRBJ2-3, is as follows: KAGVTQTPRYLIKTRGQQVTLSCSPISGHRSVSWYQQTPGQGLQFLFEYFSETQRNKGNFPGRFSGRQFSNSRSEMNVSTLELGDSALYLCASSPLGQGAADTQYFGPGTRLTVL.

There are a few counts of this clonotype. The chain combines TRBV6-1 with TRBJ2-3, with D possibly TRBD2 on 5 matching bases. V was clipped by 1 base and J by 2 bases, with 10 bases between them. Germline assignment: CDR1 MNHNS and CDR2 SASEGT. The CDR3 sequence is 15 residues long. The CDR3 loop reads CASSEELGVTDTQYF. CDR3 bases: TGTGCCAGCAGTGAAGAGCTCGGGGTCACAGATACGCAGTATTTT.

The rearrangement links TRBV7-2 to TRBJ1-1; no clear D. V was trimmed by 0 bases and J by 5 bases, leaving 10 bases between them. The germline V gene encodes CDR1 SGHTA and CDR2 FQGNSA. CDR3 length: 14 residues. CDR3 DNA: TGTGCCAGCAGCTTAGCTCTAAGGAGAACTGAAGCTTTCTTT. It encodes CASSLALRRTEAFF.

This clonotype was counted at least ten times. The gene calls are TRBV7-2 and TRBJ2-3; TRBD2 might be the D (5 bases). Trimming pared 6 bases from V and 0 bases from J, leaving 13 bases between. The CDR3 has 15 amino acids. Germline CDR1 SGHTA, CDR2 FQGNSA. This CDR3 is CASSFAPGSTDTQYF. DNA of the CDR3: TGTGCCAGCAGTTTCGCCCCGGGAAGCACAGATACGCAGTATTTT.

This clonotype was observed a single time. The chain joins TRBV15 to TRBJ1-4, with D unresolved. V lost 5 bases and J 3 bases, leaving 13 bases between the germline ends. The CDR3 sequence is 15 residues long. The germline V gene has CDR1 LNHNV and CDR2 YYDKDF (reference sequence). The DNA for the CDR3 is TGTGCCACCAGCCCCACGACGGGGTCTAATGAAAAACTGTTTTTT. Translation: CATSPTTGSNEKLFF.

This clonotype occurred a few times. This chain uses TRBV28 with TRBJ2-5; 13 bases align to TRBD2. This CDR3 has 15 amino acids. V lost 5 bases and J lost 5; bases outside the gene matches: 5. CDR1 is MDHEN and CDR2 is SYDVKM in the germline V gene. The chain's CDR3 is CASSGLAGVRETQYF. The CDR3 nucleotides read TGTGCCAGCAGTGGACTAGCGGGAGTTAGGGAGACCCAGTACTTC.

V gene TRBV11-3 combines with J gene TRBJ2-3; D call uncertain. CDR3 size: 13 residues. Germline lookup yields CDR1 SGHNT and CDR2 YENEEA. The V end lost 5 bases, the J end lost 2 bases, and 8 bases lay between the germline ends. The CDR3 here is CASSAQYTDTQYF. CDR3 DNA sequence: TGTGCCAGCAGCGCGCAGTACACAGATACGCAGTATTTT. Based on the CDR3 plus reference TRBV11-3 and TRBJ2-3, the full variable domain is EAGVVQSPRYKIIEKKQPVAFWCNPISGHNTLYWYLQNLGQGPELLIRYENEEAVDDSQLPKDRFSAERLKGVDSTLKIQPAELGDSAVYLCASSAQYTDTQYFGPGTRLTVL.

Only a few counts were recorded for this clonotype. The gene calls are TRBV5-1 and TRBJ1-2; D is undetermined. Trimming took 2 bases from V and 1 from J, leaving 12 bases between them. The CDR3 consists of 15 residues. The germline gives CDR1 SGHRS, CDR2 YFSETQ. Here the CDR3 reads CASSFGDTINYGYTF. In DNA form, the CDR3 reads TGCGCCAGCAGCTTTGGTGACACAATTAACTATGGCTACACCTTC.

This clonotype was seen more than once but under ten times. The rearrangement joins TRBV28 to TRBJ2-7; D possibly corresponds to TRBD1 (5 bases). Germline values: CDR1 MDHEN, CDR2 SYDVKM. The CDR3 contains 14 residues. Trimming pared 3 bases from V and 6 bases from J, leaving 15 bases between. This CDR3 reads CASSLPDTTGEQYF. The CDR3 DNA reads as TGTGCCAGCAGTTTGCCGGACACCACTGGCGAGCAGTACTTC. Complete variable domain (other parts from reference TRBV28 and TRBJ2-7): DVKVTQSSRYLVKRTGEKVFLECVQDMDHENMFWYRQDPGLGLRLIYFSYDVKMKEKGDIPEGYSVSREKKERFSLILESASTNQTSMYLCASSLPDTTGEQYFGPGTRLTVT.

This clonotype was recorded a few times. The CDR3 here is CASSKLLVNEQFF. The CDR3 DNA reads TGTGCCAGCAGCAAGTTACTAGTCAATGAGCAGTTCTTC. This chain connects TRBV7-9 to TRBJ2-1; D may be TRBD2 (5 bases). V lost 5 bases and J 6 bases, leaving 11 bases between the germline ends. The CDR3 consists of 13 residues. Germline-derived CDR1 and CDR2 are SEHNR and FQNEAQ (reference sequence).

The sample holds many counts of this clonotype. The chain combines TRBV7-2 with TRBJ2-5; TRBD1 is a possible D gene (5 bases). CDR1 is SGHTA, CDR2 FQGNSA, per germline. V was trimmed by 5 bases and J by 2 bases, leaving 9 bases between them. The CDR3 sequence is 13 residues long. The CDR3 reads CASSRRQQETQYF. DNA for the CDR3: TGTGCCAGCAGCCGACGACAGCAAGAGACCCAGTACTTC.

The chain uses TRBV4-1 and TRBJ2-1; 7 bases match TRBD2. This CDR3 has 16 residues. Germline trimming cut 0 bases from V and 1 base from J; bases unmatched to any gene: 3. Germline V gene sequence: CDR1 MGHRA, CDR2 YSYEKL. The CDR3 protein is CASSQEPSGSYNEQFF. The CDR3 nucleotides read TGCGCCAGCAGCCAAGAACCTAGCGGTTCCTACAATGAGCAGTTCTTC.

V gene TRBV20-1 combines with J gene TRBJ1-4, with 8 nucleotides matching TRBD1. The CDR3 contains 15 residues. J gave up 7 bases and V 1 base, and 8 bases lay outside the gene matches. Per germline, CDR1 DFQATT and CDR2 SNEGSKA (reference sequence). The CDR3 sequence: CSARGMDRVGEKLFF. The CDR3 nucleotides are TGCAGTGCTAGAGGGATGGACAGGGTGGGTGAAAAACTGTTTTTT.

The table lists this clonotype with a few counts. The J gene is TRBJ1-2, the V gene TRBV4-1; 7 positions match TRBD1. Unmatched junction bases numbered 12, after V lost 8 bases and J lost 0 bases. The germline gives CDR1 MGHRA, CDR2 YSYEKL. The CDR3 extends over 16 amino acids. CDR3: CASRIIQGTANYGYTF. CDR3 sequence (DNA): TGCGCCAGCCGAATTATACAGGGGACGGCTAACTATGGCTACACCTTC.

This clonotype has a count of ten or more. This CDR3 reads CSVGGGNYGYTF. The CDR3, as DNA: TGCAGCGTTGGCGGTGGTAACTATGGCTACACCTTC. The chain is built from TRBV29-1 and TRBJ1-2; D gene unclear. Germline lookup yields CDR1 SQVTM and CDR2 ANQGSEA. The V and J ends lost 4 bases and 1 base respectively, with 7 bases between them. The CDR3 covers 12 residues.

The chain links TRBV7-9 to TRBJ1-2; D uncertain. CDR3 length: 15 amino acids. V was clipped by 1 base and J by 4 bases, with 13 bases between them. Per the germline V gene, CDR1 is SEHNR and CDR2 is FQNEAQ (reference sequence). In DNA form, the CDR3 reads TGTGCCAGCAGCTTAGAGGAGGGAGCGAGCTATGGCTACACCTTC. This sequence encodes CASSLEEGASYGYTF.

This clonotype has a handful of counts. The chain recombines TRBV7-2 with TRBJ2-3; 7 nucleotides align to TRBD2. CDR3 length: 17 amino acids. The germline CDR1 and CDR2 sequences are SGHTA and FQGNSA. The V and J ends lost 0 bases and 0 bases, in that order; junction bases with no gene match: 6. The CDR3 region is CASSLAHGAGSTDTQYF. As DNA, the CDR3 is TGTGCCAGCAGCTTAGCGCATGGAGCGGGGAGCACAGATACGCAGTATTTT.

The V call is TRBV30, the J call TRBJ2-6, with a possible D match to TRBD2 (6 bases). This CDR3 region has 14 residues. The germline V and J ends were trimmed by 8 bases and 0 bases, with 11 bases remaining between them. The germline V gene encodes CDR1 GTSNPN and CDR2 SVGIG (reference sequence). CDR3 DNA: TGTGCCCGAACGGGAGTCTCTGGGGCCAACGTCCTGACTTTC. This translates into CARTGVSGANVLTF.

The rearrangement links TRBV12-3 or TRBV12-4 to TRBJ2-1, with 7 bases identical to TRBD2. Losses at the gene ends were 4 bases for V and 7 bases for J; bases not matched to a gene: 4. The CDR3 runs to 13 residues. The CDR3 protein is CASSSAGVNEQFF. The DNA of the CDR3 is TGTGCCAGCAGTTCGGCGGGAGTTAATGAGCAGTTCTTC.